This T cell receptor (beta chain) emerged from a study of blood T cell repertoires in COVID-19 (dated by TCRdb to the early 2020s). In the study overall: Collaborator samples came from the United States, Italy and Spain and covered acute and convalescent phases of COVID-19. The repertoires were released in a freely available public database intended as a resource for research on the immune response to SARS-CoV-2. The samples were drawn from two sources: the first 160 participants of the ongoing ImmuneRACE study, and 1,000 to 1,500 subjects contributed by 6 global collaborators. Where HLA class I and class II types were available, the types were taken from metadata supplied by the sample provider, not from assay-based typing. A de-identified subject ID, COVID-19 status, age in years and sex were almost always included in the sample metadata. The prospective study material was composed of cDNA or gDNA derived from T cells, B-cell-depleted T cells, or PBMCs. The dataset comprised deeply sampled blood TCRbeta repertoires from subjects exposed to, actively infected with, or recovered from COVID-19. What the authors observed across the whole study: The amount of clinical and demographic metadata varied by source and participant and was provided uncurated.

This clone was counted once. The specificity of this receptor is unknown. Qualities for individual bases were not recorded, and no much larger clone is one base off. TCRbeta CDR3 regions were amplified from genomic DNA using the immunoSEQ Assay, a bias-controlled multiplex PCR. The original pipeline was this. The number of nucleated cells in each sample was estimated from the amplification of reference gene primers within the assay. Sequence reads were collapsed and filtered to measure the absolute abundance of every unique TCRbeta CDR3 rearrangement. For each sample, productive Simpson clonality was calculated as the square root of Simpson's diversity index over productive rearrangements. What TCRdb holds here is the immuneACCESS table cut down to in-frame rearrangements. Part of the clones is not present; checked against another copy, under half of the missing clones reflect an unresolved V gene, and the others are unexplained. V, J and clone size reflect that table, while D and trimming were determined from the DNA. Here the sample has 95,000 to 100,000 clones; roughly 92% occur a single time. The leading ten clones occupy approximately 5.8% of the sample.

Whole blood was collected in K2EDTA tubes by collaborating institutions according to the institutions' own protocols. Collaborator samples were shipped for TCRbeta analysis as frozen whole blood, isolated PBMCs, or DNA extracted from either sample type. The germline V gene gives CDR1 as SGHTS and CDR2 as YDEGEE. V and J lose 3 bases and 3 bases, and a span of 13 bases separates them. The CDR3 holds 16 amino acids from the cysteine to the phenylalanine. Only the CDR3 region is kept as DNA, spanning 48 bases read in frame from base 1. This chain joins TRBV5-8 to TRBJ1-6; the D segment cannot be called with confidence. Sequenced material: peripheral blood. The sequence was obtained from a man between 45 and 60 years old with active COVID-19. The sequence in DNA is TGTGCCAGCAGCTCGCCCCCCAGTTACTATAATTCACCCCTCCACTTT. It translates as CASSSPPSYYNSPLHF.